These T cell receptor beta chains were read from a single sample in a study of cytomegalovirus exposure and HLA in healthy donors. Produced via immunoSEQ multiplex PCR; TCRdb's table is partial and in-frame only. The sample has some 200,000 clones, roughly 80% seen once; the top ten hold approximately 0.8%. The sequencing sample was made of PBMCs. These receptor sequences come from a woman between 18 and 29 years old in good health and CMV-seronegative. CDR3s include the opening cysteine and the closing phenylalanine or tryptophan. D genes are given only for firm matches. Clone size is shown for a subset of rows, as once, few, many or a class of expanded clone.

CDR3aa: CASSGGTSVLGDEQFF
CDR3nt: TGTGCCAGCAGCGGCGGGACTAGCGTCCTTGGCGATGAGCAGTTCTTC
d_gene: TRBD2
j_gene: TRBJ2-1
len: 16
abundance: .
v_gene: TRBV5-4

CDR3aa: CASSGPAGGDSPLHF
CDR3nt: TGTGCCAGCAGTGGCCCCGCAGGGGGCGATTCACCCCTCCACTTT
d_gene: TRBD1
j_gene: TRBJ1-6
len: 15
abundance: .
v_gene: TRBV2

CDR3aa: CASSFPGVRTDTQYF
CDR3nt: TGCGCCAGCAGCTTCCCCGGGGTTAGGACAGATACGCAGTATTTT
d_gene: .
j_gene: TRBJ2-3
len: 15
abundance: .
v_gene: TRBV5-1

CDR3aa: CATRDLLGGLAGFDTQYF
CDR3nt: TGTGCCACCAGAGACCTCCTCGGGGGACTAGCGGGATTTGATACGCAGTATTTT
d_gene: TRBD2
j_gene: TRBJ2-3
len: 18
abundance: .
v_gene: TRBV15

CDR3aa: CASGSGGLFHEQYF
CDR3nt: TGTGCCAGTGGGTCAGGGGGCCTTTTCCACGAGCAGTACTTC
d_gene: TRBD1
j_gene: TRBJ2-7
len: 14
abundance: .
v_gene: TRBV27

CDR3aa: CASSLGTAGGYEQYF
CDR3nt: TGTGCCAGCAGTTTAGGTACGGCGGGGGGGTACGAGCAGTACTTC
d_gene: TRBD2
j_gene: TRBJ2-7
len: 15
abundance: .
v_gene: TRBV28

CDR3aa: CASSLGEDPTYEQYF
CDR3nt: TGTGCCAGCAGCTTAGGGGAGGACCCAACTTACGAGCAGTACTTC
d_gene: .
j_gene: TRBJ2-7
len: 15
abundance: .
v_gene: TRBV11-2

CDR3aa: CASSPSQGQGIQEAFF
CDR3nt: TGTGCCAGCAGCCCGTCCCAGGGACAGGGAATTCAAGAAGCTTTCTTT
d_gene: TRBD1
j_gene: TRBJ1-1
len: 16
abundance: .
v_gene: TRBV4-2

CDR3aa: CASSRGQGVRSPLHF
CDR3nt: TGTGCCAGCAGCCGAGGACAGGGGGTTCGTTCACCCCTCCACTTT
d_gene: TRBD1
j_gene: TRBJ1-6
len: 15
abundance: .
v_gene: TRBV14

CDR3aa: CASSSRTGAHTGELFF
CDR3nt: TGTGCCAGCAGCTCACGGACAGGGGCACACACCGGGGAGCTGTTTTTT
d_gene: TRBD1
j_gene: TRBJ2-2
len: 16
abundance: few
v_gene: TRBV7-9

CDR3aa: CASSSPKDRANEKLFF
CDR3nt: TGTGCCAGCAGCTCCCCTAAGGACAGGGCTAATGAAAAACTGTTTTTT
d_gene: TRBD1
j_gene: TRBJ1-4
len: 16
abundance: .
v_gene: TRBV13

CDR3aa: CASSAGTGHNEQFF
CDR3nt: TGTGCCAGCAGCGCGGGGACAGGGCACAATGAGCAGTTCTTC
d_gene: TRBD1
j_gene: TRBJ2-1
len: 14
abundance: .
v_gene: TRBV7-8

CDR3aa: CASSERSGAATGELFF
CDR3nt: TGTGCCAGCAGCGAACGAAGCGGCGCGGCCACCGGGGAGCTGTTTTTT
d_gene: .
j_gene: TRBJ2-2
len: 16
abundance: .
v_gene: TRBV2

CDR3aa: CASSYDSFPNTGELFF
CDR3nt: TGTGCCAGCAGTTATGACTCGTTTCCGAACACCGGGGAGCTGTTTTTT
d_gene: .
j_gene: TRBJ2-2
len: 16
abundance: .
v_gene: TRBV6-5

CDR3aa: CAISTSGIYNEQFF
CDR3nt: TGTGCCATCAGCACTAGCGGGATTTACAATGAGCAGTTCTTC
d_gene: TRBD2
j_gene: TRBJ2-1
len: 14
abundance: .
v_gene: TRBV10-3

CDR3aa: CASSRLGPNNEQFF
CDR3nt: TGCGCCAGCAGCCGACTGGGGCCTAACAATGAGCAGTTCTTC
d_gene: .
j_gene: TRBJ2-1
len: 14
abundance: .
v_gene: TRBV4-1

CDR3aa: CASTQGGFQPQHF
CDR3nt: TGTGCCAGCACTCAGGGGGGATTTCAGCCCCAGCATTTT
d_gene: TRBD1
j_gene: TRBJ1-5
len: 13
abundance: .
v_gene: TRBV2

CDR3aa: CASSLADSSNYGYTF
CDR3nt: TGTGCCAGCAGCTTAGCCGACAGTTCTAACTATGGCTACACCTTC
d_gene: .
j_gene: TRBJ1-2
len: 15
abundance: once
v_gene: TRBV7-6

CDR3aa: CATTPSGVGYEQYF
CDR3nt: TGTGCCACCACCCCGTCGGGTGTTGGGTACGAGCAGTACTTC
d_gene: .
j_gene: TRBJ2-7
len: 14
abundance: .
v_gene: TRBV15

CDR3aa: CASSLSSGRGNTIYF
CDR3nt: TGTGCCAGCAGTTTATCGAGTGGTAGAGGAAACACCATATATTTT
d_gene: .
j_gene: TRBJ1-3
len: 15
abundance: .
v_gene: TRBV27

CDR3aa: CASSNTYEQYF
CDR3nt: TGTGCCAGCAGTAACACATACGAGCAGTACTTC
d_gene: .
j_gene: TRBJ2-7
len: 11
abundance: .
v_gene: TRBV6-5

CDR3aa: CASRVTGAQGSPLHF
CDR3nt: TGTGCCAGTAGGGTCACAGGGGCCCAGGGTTCACCCCTCCACTTT
d_gene: TRBD1
j_gene: TRBJ1-6
len: 15
abundance: .
v_gene: TRBV19

CDR3aa: CASGEVQPQHF
CDR3nt: TGTGCCAGCGGAGAGGTGCAGCCCCAGCATTTT
d_gene: .
j_gene: TRBJ1-5
len: 11
abundance: .
v_gene: TRBV27

CDR3aa: CASSFGASKETQYF
CDR3nt: TGCGCCAGCAGCTTCGGAGCATCCAAAGAGACCCAGTACTTC
d_gene: .
j_gene: TRBJ2-5
len: 14
abundance: .
v_gene: TRBV5-1

CDR3aa: CASSQSSNTGELFF
CDR3nt: TGTGCCAGCAGCCAATCGAGCAATACCGGGGAGCTGTTTTTT
d_gene: .
j_gene: TRBJ2-2
len: 14
abundance: .
v_gene: TRBV16

CDR3aa: CASSLQGAKPQHF
CDR3nt: TGTGCCAGCAGTCTACAGGGGGCGAAGCCCCAGCATTTT
d_gene: TRBD1
j_gene: TRBJ1-5
len: 13
abundance: .
v_gene: TRBV28

CDR3aa: CASSEFDPGPNSPLHF
CDR3nt: TGTGCCAGCAGTGAATTCGACCCAGGTCCCAATTCACCCCTCCACTTT
d_gene: .
j_gene: TRBJ1-6
len: 16
abundance: .
v_gene: TRBV25-1

CDR3aa: CASSSRNRVNSNQPQHF
CDR3nt: TGTGCCAGCAGCTCGAGAAACAGGGTCAATAGCAATCAGCCCCAGCATTTT
d_gene: .
j_gene: TRBJ1-5
len: 17
abundance: .
v_gene: TRBV7-2

CDR3aa: CASSGTGGRGNTIYF
CDR3nt: TGTGCCAGCAGCGGAACAGGGGGAAGAGGAAACACCATATATTTT
d_gene: TRBD1
j_gene: TRBJ1-3
len: 15
abundance: once
v_gene: TRBV9

CDR3aa: CASSFSVENEQFF
CDR3nt: TGTGCCAGCAGCTTTAGCGTGGAAAATGAGCAGTTCTTC
d_gene: .
j_gene: TRBJ2-1
len: 13
abundance: once
v_gene: TRBV7-6

CDR3aa: CASSSREFSTDTQYF
CDR3nt: TGTGCCAGCAGCTCCCGGGAATTTAGCACAGATACGCAGTATTTT
d_gene: .
j_gene: TRBJ2-3
len: 15
abundance: .
v_gene: TRBV9

CDR3aa: CASSLPRGEAFF
CDR3nt: TGTGCCAGCAGCTTACCGCGGGGTGAAGCTTTCTTT
d_gene: .
j_gene: TRBJ1-1
len: 12
abundance: .
v_gene: TRBV7-6

CDR3aa: CASSARDHTQYF
CDR3nt: TGTGCCAGCAGCGCGCGGGACCATACGCAGTATTTT
d_gene: .
j_gene: TRBJ2-3
len: 12
abundance: .
v_gene: TRBV5-8

CDR3aa: CSAQDWADTQYF
CDR3nt: TGCAGCGCCCAGGACTGGGCAGATACGCAGTATTTT
d_gene: .
j_gene: TRBJ2-3
len: 12
abundance: .
v_gene: TRBV29-1

CDR3aa: CASSLRGSIVETQYF
CDR3nt: TGTGCCAGCAGCCTTCGGGGGTCGATAGTAGAGACCCAGTACTTC
d_gene: .
j_gene: TRBJ2-5
len: 15
abundance: .
v_gene: TRBV11-1

CDR3aa: CASSATSDPYNEQFF
CDR3nt: TGTGCCAGCAGTGCTACTAGCGACCCCTACAATGAGCAGTTCTTC
d_gene: TRBD2
j_gene: TRBJ2-1
len: 15
abundance: few
v_gene: TRBV6-1

CDR3aa: CASSLQSVRDSYNEQFF
CDR3nt: TGTGCCAGCAGCCTCCAATCGGTCCGTGACTCCTACAATGAGCAGTTCTTC
d_gene: .
j_gene: TRBJ2-1
len: 17
abundance: .
v_gene: TRBV7-9

CDR3aa: CASSLGLAGDEQYF
CDR3nt: TGCGCCAGCAGCTTGGGACTAGCGGGGGACGAGCAGTACTTC
d_gene: TRBD2
j_gene: TRBJ2-7
len: 14
abundance: .
v_gene: TRBV5-1

CDR3aa: CASSLDRDGPQHF
CDR3nt: TGCGCCAGCAGCCTGGACAGAGATGGGCCCCAGCATTTT
d_gene: .
j_gene: TRBJ1-5
len: 13
abundance: .
v_gene: TRBV5-1

CDR3aa: CASGGVPNQETQYF
CDR3nt: TGTGCCAGCGGAGGTGTCCCCAACCAAGAGACCCAGTACTTC
d_gene: .
j_gene: TRBJ2-5
len: 14
abundance: few
v_gene: TRBV28